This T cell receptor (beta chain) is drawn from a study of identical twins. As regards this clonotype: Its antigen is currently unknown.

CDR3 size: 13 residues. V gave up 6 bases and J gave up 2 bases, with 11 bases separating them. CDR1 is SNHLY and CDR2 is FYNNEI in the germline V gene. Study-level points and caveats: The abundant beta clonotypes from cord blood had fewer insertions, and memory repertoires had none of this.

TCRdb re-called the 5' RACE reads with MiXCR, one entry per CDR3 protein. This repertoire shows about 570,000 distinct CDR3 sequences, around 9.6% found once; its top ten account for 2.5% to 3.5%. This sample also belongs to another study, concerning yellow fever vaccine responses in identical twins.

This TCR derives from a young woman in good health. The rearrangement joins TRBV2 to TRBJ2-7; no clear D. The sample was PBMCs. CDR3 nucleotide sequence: TGTGCCAGCAGCTCGGACCCCACCTACGAGCAGTACTTC. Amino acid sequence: CASSSDPTYEQYF.